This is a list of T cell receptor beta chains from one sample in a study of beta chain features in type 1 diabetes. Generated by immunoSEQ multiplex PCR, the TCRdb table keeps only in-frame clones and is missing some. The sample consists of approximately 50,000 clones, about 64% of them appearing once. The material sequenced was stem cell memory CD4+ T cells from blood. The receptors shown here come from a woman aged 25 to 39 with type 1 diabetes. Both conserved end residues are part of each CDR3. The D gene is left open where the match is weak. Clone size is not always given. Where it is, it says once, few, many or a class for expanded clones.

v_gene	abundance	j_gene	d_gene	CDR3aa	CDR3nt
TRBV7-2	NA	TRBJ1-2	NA	CASSLAPGNYGYTF	TGTGCCAGCAGCTTAGCCCCAGGGAACTATGGCTACACCTTC
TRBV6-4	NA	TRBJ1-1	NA	CASPWDMNEAFF	TGTGCCAGCCCATGGGACATGAATGAAGCTTTCTTT
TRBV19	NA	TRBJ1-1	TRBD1	CASTGTAMNTEAFF	TGTGCCAGTACCGGGACAGCAATGAACACTGAAGCTTTCTTT
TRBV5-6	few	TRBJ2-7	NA	CASSLGGLFSYEQYF	TGTGCCAGCAGCTTGGGCGGACTGTTCTCCTACGAGCAGTACTTC
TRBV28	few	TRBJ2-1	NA	CASSLGSASQNEQFF	TGTGCCAGCAGTTTAGGCTCAGCTAGCCAGAATGAGCAGTTCTTC
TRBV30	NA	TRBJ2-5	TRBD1	CAWTGGQETQYF	TGTGCCTGGACAGGGGGTCAAGAGACCCAGTACTTC
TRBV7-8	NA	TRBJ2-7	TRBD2	CASSLGDPGLAGDGEQYF	TGTGCCAGCAGCTTAGGGGACCCGGGGCTAGCGGGAGATGGGGAGCAGTACTTC
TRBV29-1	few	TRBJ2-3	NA	CSAATVGDTQYF	TGCAGCGCGGCGACCGTGGGCGATACGCAGTATTTT
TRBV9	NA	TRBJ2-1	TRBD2	CASSVGGSGSSYNEQFF	TGTGCCAGCAGCGTAGGCGGTAGCGGGAGCTCCTACAATGAGCAGTTCTTC
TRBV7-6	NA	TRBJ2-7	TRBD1	CASSQTGDSYEQYF	TGTGCCAGCAGCCAAACAGGGGACTCCTACGAGCAGTACTTC
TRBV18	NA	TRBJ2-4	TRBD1	CASSPIGQGNIQYF	TGTGCCAGCTCACCTATCGGACAGGGAAACATTCAGTACTTC
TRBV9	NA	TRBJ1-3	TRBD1	CASSAPGTVSFGNTIYF	TGTGCCAGCAGCGCACCCGGGACAGTCAGCTTTGGAAACACCATATATTTT
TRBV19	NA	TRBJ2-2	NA	CASMIRLRGTGELFF	TGTGCCAGTATGATACGGCTTCGGGGCACCGGGGAGCTGTTTTTT
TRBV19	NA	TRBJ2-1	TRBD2	CASQIGGRVSNEQFF	TGTGCCAGTCAAATCGGCGGGAGGGTTAGCAATGAGCAGTTCTTC
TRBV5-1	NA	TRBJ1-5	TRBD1	CASSGAQGAGQPQHF	TGCGCCAGCAGCGGCGCACAGGGGGCTGGGCAGCCCCAGCATTTT
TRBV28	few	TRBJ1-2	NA	CASSLMSSNYGYTF	TGTGCCAGCAGTTTAATGAGTTCTAACTATGGCTACACCTTC
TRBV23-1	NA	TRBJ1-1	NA	CASSQSGEGLGTEAFF	TGCGCCAGCAGTCAATCCGGGGAGGGTTTAGGGACTGAAGCTTTCTTT
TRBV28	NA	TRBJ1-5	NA	CASSQGLVEPQHF	TGTGCCAGCAGTCAGGGGCTGGTGGAGCCCCAGCATTTT
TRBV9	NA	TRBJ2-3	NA	CASSVAHGTPTDTQYF	TGTGCCAGCAGCGTAGCCCATGGGACACCAACAGATACGCAGTATTTT
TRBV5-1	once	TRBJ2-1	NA	CASSLAPWGQQFF	TGCGCCAGCAGCTTGGCCCCCTGGGGGCAGCAGTTCTTC
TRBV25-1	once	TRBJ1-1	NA	CASSVAGGTEAFF	TGTGCCAGCAGTGTAGCGGGGGGCACTGAAGCTTTCTTT
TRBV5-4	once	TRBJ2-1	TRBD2	CASSSPGLINEQFF	TGTGCCAGCAGCTCGCCGGGACTAATTAATGAGCAGTTCTTC
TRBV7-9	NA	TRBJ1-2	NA	CASSLASYGYTF	TGTGCCAGCAGCTTAGCGTCATATGGCTACACCTTC
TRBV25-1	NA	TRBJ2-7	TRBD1	CASSETLKGTDEQYF	TGTGCCAGCAGTGAAACCTTAAAAGGGACAGACGAGCAGTACTTC
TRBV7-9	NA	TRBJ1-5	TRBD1	CASSRIGTAHGNQPQHF	TGTGCCAGCAGCCGTATAGGGACAGCCCATGGGAATCAGCCCCAGCATTTT
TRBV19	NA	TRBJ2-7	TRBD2	CASSEAGGPDVYEQYF	TGTGCCAGTAGTGAGGCGGGAGGGCCAGACGTCTACGAGCAGTACTTC
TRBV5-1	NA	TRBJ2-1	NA	CASSGDSLSYNEQFF	TGCGCCAGCAGCGGAGACAGTTTATCCTACAATGAGCAGTTCTTC
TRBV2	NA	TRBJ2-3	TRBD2	CASSQALAGGGTDTQYF	TGTGCCAGCAGCCAGGCCCTAGCGGGAGGTGGCACAGATACGCAGTATTTT
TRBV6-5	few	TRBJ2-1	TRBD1	CASSYRQGNEQFF	TGTGCCAGCAGTTACCGACAGGGGAATGAGCAGTTCTTC
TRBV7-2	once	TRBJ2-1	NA	CASSLLRGSYNEQFF	TGTGCCAGCAGCTTACTGCGCGGAAGTTACAATGAGCAGTTCTTC
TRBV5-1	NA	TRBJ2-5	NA	CASKRGLTATETQYF	TGCGCCAGCAAAAGGGGACTCACAGCTACGGAGACCCAGTACTTC
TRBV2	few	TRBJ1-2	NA	CASSDGPPRFGYTF	TGTGCCAGCAGTGACGGTCCTCCCCGCTTTGGCTACACCTTC
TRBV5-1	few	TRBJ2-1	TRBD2	CASSQTSGYNEQFF	TGCGCCAGCAGCCAGACTAGCGGATACAATGAGCAGTTCTTC
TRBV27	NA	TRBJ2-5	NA	CASSLSSTGVGETQYF	TGTGCCAGCAGTTTATCGAGTACGGGAGTAGGCGAGACCCAGTACTTC
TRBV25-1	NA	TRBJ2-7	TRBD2	CASSDRLAGIGYEQYF	TGTGCCAGCAGTGATCGACTAGCGGGAATCGGGTACGAGCAGTACTTC